This TCR beta chain came from a study of siplizumab effects on memory and regulatory T cells. Points from the study as a whole: Naive T cells were seemingly more diverse than memory cells, and major contributions to the alloresponse seemed to be made by them.

It was approximately 99,000 TCR templates that were assayed per sample. Profiled with immunoSEQ multiplex PCR; TCRdb holds only in-frame clones, not every one. The sample has 110,000 or so clones; 85% to 95% are singletons. A remark on this clone: Its antigen is currently unknown.

Trimming at V came to 5 bases and at J to 0 bases, leaving 4 bases not matched to a gene. CDR1 MNHEY and CDR2 SVGAGI come from the germline V gene. This CDR3 has 15 amino acids. This TCR came from a human donor in good health. The V gene is TRBV6-5, the J gene TRBJ2-1; 7 nucleotides line up with TRBD2. Sequencing was carried out using CD4+ T cells sorted from blood. CDR3 sequence: CASSRGGSSYNEQFF. The DNA of the CDR3 is TGTGCCAGCAGTCGCGGGGGAAGCTCCTACAATGAGCAGTTCTTC.